The 20 T cell receptor beta chains listed next were all sequenced from one sample in a study of blood T cell repertoires in COVID-19. Produced via immunoSEQ multiplex PCR; TCRdb's table is partial and in-frame only. This table holds hundreds of thousands of clones, nearly 90% found once. The sample consisted of peripheral blood. The receptors here all came from a man aged 18 to 35 with COVID-19, enrolled during active disease.

The chain joins TRBV9 to TRBJ2-2; no definite D call. Trimming cost V 1 base and J 2 bases, with 9 bases left between them. Germline-derived CDR1 and CDR2 are SGDLS and YYNGEE. The CDR3 is made up of 15 amino acids. In DNA, the CDR3 is TGTGCCAGCAGCGTAAATATTCTAAACACCGGGGAGCTGTTTTTT. Its translation: CASSVNILNTGELFF.

This chain links TRBV6-5 with TRBJ2-7; maybe TRBD2 (5 bases). CDR1 is MNHEY and CDR2 is SVGAGI in the germline V gene. CDR3 length: 13 amino acids. Trimming shortened V by 0 bases and J by 7 bases, and 10 bases separated the two germline ends. CDR3 sequence reads: CASSYSTGIEQYF. DNA for the CDR3: TGTGCCAGCAGTTACTCGACGGGAATTGAGCAGTACTTC.

This chain links TRBV29-1 with TRBJ2-2; possible D gene TRBD2, 6 bases. V was shortened by 0 bases and J by 7 bases, with 12 bases between the two germline ends. Germline CDR1 and CDR2: SQVTM and ANQGSEA. This CDR3 has 14 amino acids. This CDR3 is CSVEEGREVGELFF. CDR3 nucleotides: TGCAGCGTTGAAGAAGGCAGGGAGGTCGGGGAGCTGTTTTTT.

The chain joins TRBV27 to TRBJ2-3; 8 nucleotides align to TRBD2. V lost 3 bases, J lost 3 bases, and 5 bases stayed unmatched. CDR1 is MNHEY, CDR2 SMNVEV, per germline (reference sequence). The CDR3 runs to 15 residues. For the CDR3, the DNA is TGTGCCAGCAGTTTTGGCGGGAGGTGGACAGATACGCAGTATTTT. This sequence encodes CASSFGGRWTDTQYF.

This sequence joins TRBV27 and TRBJ2-5; TRBD2 might be the D (6 bases). The CDR3 loop spans 15 amino acids. The germline V gene encodes CDR1 MNHEY and CDR2 SMNVEV (reference sequence). Trimming pared 6 bases from V and 1 base from J, leaving 15 bases between. CDR3 sequence reads: CASSRSRGTQETQYF. DNA for the CDR3: TGTGCCAGCAGCAGAAGCCGGGGGACCCAAGAGACCCAGTACTTC.

The chain combines TRBV7-9 with TRBJ1-4, with D maybe TRBD1 (5 bases). The CDR3 sequence is 14 residues long. From germline, CDR1 is SEHNR and CDR2 FQNEAQ (reference sequence). V gave up 3 bases and J gave up 4 bases, with 9 bases separating them. CDR3 amino acids: CASSFGQGNEKLFF. The CDR3 region has the DNA TGTGCCAGCAGCTTCGGGCAGGGTAATGAAAAACTGTTTTTT. Full variable domain (outside the CDR3, taken from reference TRBV7-9 and TRBJ1-4): DTGVSQNPRHKITKRGQNVTFRCDPISEHNRLYWYRQTLGQGPEFLTYFQNEAQLEKSRLLSDRFSAERPKGSFSTLEIQRTEQGDSAMYLCASSFGQGNEKLFFGSGTQLSVL.

The J gene is TRBJ1-5, the V gene TRBV7-2; TRBD1 matches 8 bases. This CDR3 has 14 amino acids. V trimming: 3 bases; J trimming: 6 bases; junction bases outside the gene matches: 4. From germline, CDR1 is SGHTA and CDR2 FQGNSA. The CDR3 reads CASSFSTGVQPQHF. The DNA for the CDR3 is TGTGCCAGCAGCTTCTCGACAGGGGTTCAGCCCCAGCATTTT.

CDR3 bases: TGTGCCAGCACCGCGACTAGCATGGAGGCAGAGACCCAGTACTTC. Translating gives CASTATSMEAETQYF. The chain couples TRBV3-1 (or the pseudogene TRBV3-2) to TRBJ2-5, with TRBD2 identical over 7 bases. Germline CDR1 and CDR2: LGHDT and YNNKEL (reference sequence). V lost 7 bases to trimming and J lost 4 bases; unmatched junction nucleotides: 12. The CDR3 consists of 15 residues.

The chain is built from TRBV6-1 and TRBJ1-2; possibly TRBD1 for D (6 bases). CDR3 length equals 16 residues. The V end lost 4 bases, the J end lost 0 bases, and 15 bases lay between the germline ends. CDR1 is MNHNS, CDR2 SASEGT, per germline. CDR3 nucleotides: TGTGCCAGCAGTGCACACGGACAGACTACTAACTATGGCTACACCTTC. Residues: CASSAHGQTTNYGYTF.

The chain recombines TRBV5-1 with TRBJ2-3, with 13 bases identical to TRBD2. Germline CDR1 SGHRS, CDR2 YFSETQ. V trimming: 4 bases; J trimming: 4 bases; junction bases outside the gene matches: 6. The CDR3 consists of 16 residues. CDR3: CASSTRTSGRADTQYF. In nucleotides, the CDR3 is TGCGCCAGCAGCACCCGGACTAGCGGGAGAGCAGATACGCAGTATTTT.

The chain uses TRBV5-6 and TRBJ2-2; D perhaps matches TRBD1 (6 bases). V was shortened by 2 bases and J by 7 bases, with 15 bases between the two germline ends. Germline CDR1 reads SGHDT; CDR2 reads YYEEEE. This CDR3 is 15 amino acids long. The CDR3 coding sequence is TGTGCCAGCAGCTTCCTGGGGGCGCGGGTCGGGGAGCTGTTTTTT. It codes for CASSFLGARVGELFF.

The DNA of the CDR3 is TGCAGTGCTAACTCTAGGGGTGAAGCTTTCTTT. It yields the protein CSANSRGEAFF. V gene TRBV20-1 combines with J gene TRBJ1-1, with D tentatively TRBD1 (5 bases). CDR3 length equals 11 residues. Trimming left V 4 bases short and J 7 bases short, with 10 bases between. The germline CDR1 and CDR2 sequences are DFQATT and SNEGSKA (reference sequence).

V and J are TRBV19 and TRBJ2-1; tentative D call: TRBD1 (5 bases). CDR3 length: 14 amino acids. Deletions cut 7 bases from V and 5 bases from J, with 15 bases between. Germline CDR1 and CDR2: LNHDA and SQIVND (reference sequence). The CDR3 protein is CASKRGMDHNEQFF. As DNA, the CDR3 is TGTGCCAGTAAAAGGGGCATGGACCACAATGAGCAGTTCTTC.

This sequence joins TRBV28 and TRBJ2-7, with 13 bases identical to TRBD2. Germline CDR1 is MDHEN and CDR2 is SYDVKM. V shed 5 bases, J shed 2 bases, and the junction held 3 bases outside the gene matches. This CDR3 spans 15 amino acids. CDR3: CASSPGTSGTYEQYF. In nucleotides, the CDR3 is TGTGCCAGCAGTCCGGGGACTAGCGGGACCTACGAGCAGTACTTC.

This clone has a single count. The V and J genes are TRBV7-9 and TRBJ2-7; D may be TRBD2 (6 bases). CDR1 and CDR2 from the germline V gene are SEHNR and FQNEAQ (reference sequence). The CDR3 is made up of 13 amino acids. V was shortened by 6 bases and J by 9 bases, with 18 bases between the two germline ends. The CDR3 loop reads CASSPRRRERQYF. In nucleotides, the CDR3 is TGTGCCAGCAGTCCCCGGAGGAGGGAACGGCAGTACTTC.

This clone showed up just a few times. V and J are TRBV27 and TRBJ2-7; D ambiguous. Germline CDR1 reads MNHEY; CDR2 reads SMNVEV (reference sequence). The CDR3 sequence is 15 residues long. V dropped 2 bases and J dropped 1 base, with 12 bases sitting between them. CDR3 loop: CASSLAAVSSYEQYF. DNA for the CDR3: TGTGCCAGCAGTTTAGCGGCAGTTTCTTCCTACGAGCAGTACTTC.

The chain couples TRBV5-4 to TRBJ1-2; D gene uncertain. Germline V gives CDR1 SGHNT, CDR2 YYREEE (reference sequence). CDR3 size: 17 residues. Trimming removed 3 bases from V and 3 bases from J, with 21 bases in between. The CDR3 loop reads CASSSERLRYGDYGYTF. For the CDR3, the DNA is TGTGCCAGCAGCTCAGAGAGGCTTCGATACGGGGACTATGGCTACACCTTC.

This clone was detected once. The rearrangement links TRBV27 to TRBJ2-2; TRBD2 is a possible D gene (6 bases). This CDR3 contains 15 residues. Germline V gene sequence: CDR1 MNHEY, CDR2 SMNVEV (reference sequence). The ends were cut back, 7 bases at V and 1 base at J, with 13 bases in the middle. As DNA, the CDR3 is TGTGCCAGCACCGAAAGCGGGTTGAACACCGGGGAGCTGTTTTTT. Protein sequence: CASTESGLNTGELFF.

The V gene is TRBV6-1, the J gene TRBJ1-1; 8 positions match TRBD1. Germline CDR1 MNHNS, CDR2 SASEGT. V gave up 2 bases and J gave up 6 bases; unmatched junction bases: 5. This CDR3 contains 14 residues. CDR3 coding DNA: TGTGCCAGCAGTGAATCAGGGGGCCTGTCTGAAGCTTTCTTT. This encodes CASSESGGLSEAFF.

The J gene is TRBJ1-5, the V gene TRBV3-1 (or the pseudogene TRBV3-2); tentative D call: TRBD1 (5 bases). This CDR3 contains 16 residues. Germline V gene data show CDR1 as LGHDT and CDR2 as YNNKEL (reference sequence). The V gene lost 4 bases and the J gene lost 1 base, with 14 bases spanning the gap. The CDR3 here is CASSPSGDSSNQPQHF. The DNA for the CDR3 is TGTGCCAGCAGCCCCTCGGGGGATAGCAGCAATCAGCCCCAGCATTTT.